This T cell receptor beta chain was identified during a study of blood T cell repertoires in COVID-19. Study-level information: The United States, Italy and Spain supplied acute and convalescent COVID-19 samples.

Participants' reported clinical history set cohort assignment. Two negative PCRs, clearance, or symptom resolution were required of recovered Cohort 3 donors. The length of the CDR3 is 13 residues. Germline-derived CDR1 and CDR2 are SGHAT and FQNNGV. The V gene lost 5 bases and the J gene lost 8 bases, with 12 bases spanning the gap. Methods used by the authors: Estimated nucleated cell counts came from reference gene primer amplification. The assay was immunoSEQ multiplex PCR, and TCRdb's table has in-frame clones only and misses some. D and trimming were read from the DNA, whereas the V and J calls and clone size are those reported in that table. The sample holds roughly 140,000 clones; approximately 80% are singletons and the top ten take less than 7%.

This chain uses TRBV11-2 with TRBJ1-4; D unclear. The sequence was collected from a woman in her thirties or forties who had recovered from COVID-19. Input material: PBMCs or T cells enriched from blood (not recorded which). The CDR3 protein is CASSPRGLEKLFF. In DNA, the CDR3 is TGTGCCAGCAGCCCGCGTGGACTCGAAAAACTGTTTTTT.